This TCR beta chain comes out of a study of OX40 agonist ivuxolimab in advanced cancers. The overall study: Each patient was given ivuxolimab into a vein every 2 weeks, at 0.01 to 10 mg/kg. People in dose escalation had one of these cancers: hepatocellular carcinoma, melanoma, renal cell or head and neck cancer. Subjects had a mean age of around 63 years, with a range of roughly 20 to 79; less than 90% were male. Allowance was made for prior anti-PD-1, anti-PD-L1 or anti-CTLA-4 therapy, and about 40% had some.

Germline V lookup: CDR1 SNHLY, CDR2 FYNNEI. Germline trimming cut 6 bases from V and 2 bases from J; bases unmatched to any gene: 4. The CDR3 runs to 13 residues. Assay used: immunoSEQ multiplex PCR; TCRdb lists only in-frame clones, some missing. This sample has roughly 100,000 clones, with around 87% found just once. This clone appeared a single time. This TCR was recovered from an adult with an advanced solid tumor such as melanoma, head and neck, liver or kidney cancer. The sample consisted of CD4+ or CD8+ T cells sorted from blood, taken in a trial of the OX40 agonist ivuxolimab. V usage is TRBV2 and J usage is TRBJ2-7, with 7 bases that match TRBD1. The CDR3, as DNA: TGTGCCAGCAGCGCCGGGACAGCCTACGAGCAGTACTTC. Translated: CASSAGTAYEQYF. Based on the CDR3 plus reference TRBV2 and TRBJ2-7, the full variable domain is EPEVTQTPSHQVTQMGQEVILRCVPISNHLYFYWYRQILGQKVEFLVSFYNNEISEKSEIFDDQFSVERPDGSNFTLKIRSTKLEDSAMYFCASSAGTAYEQYFGPGTRLTVT.